This T cell receptor (beta chain) was profiled in a study of T-cell memory formation after mild COVID-19. Using constant-segment primers, 5'RACE produced TCR alpha and TCR beta cDNA libraries carrying sample barcodes and UMIs. TCRdb reanalysed the 5' RACE reads using MiXCR and keeps one entry per CDR3 protein. The table lists about 390,000 distinct CDR3 sequences, under 25% of them singletons. Study-wide findings and caveats: Clones contracting over day 15 to 85 were CD4/CD8 balanced, with later expanders leaning CD4+.

As concerns this clonotype: Its cognate antigen is unknown.

V lost 3 bases to trimming and J lost 5 bases, with 16 bases between them. This CDR3 has 15 amino acids. The germline gives CDR1 LNHNV, CDR2 YYDKDF (reference sequence). V and J are TRBV15 and TRBJ2-5, with TRBD1 as a possible D gene (5 bases). The TCR sequence derives from an adult woman who had mild COVID-19 (a few samples of this study predate the infection). Cell type and time point are not known. The specimen was PBMCs or a T cell subset sorted from them (not recorded which). CDR3 protein: CATSSYDSSSETQYF. DNA of the CDR3: TGTGCCACCAGCAGTTATGACAGCTCCAGCGAGACCCAGTACTTC.